The sequence of this TCR beta chain was determined in a study of shared clonotypes between healthy human individuals. TCRdb's table, derived via immunoSEQ multiplex PCR, lists solely in-frame clones and lacks some. This sample has more than 2,000,000 clones, with approximately 95% found just once. CD4+ cells underwent separation, giving CD45RA+ naive and CD45RA-negative memory subsets. This clonotype was sampled from a man younger than 30 in good health. Some clones in this sample may be carry-over from other donors' samples. Sequencing used naive CD4+ T cells from PBMCs. Subset described: CD45RA+ positively selected.

The CDR3 DNA reads as TGTGCCAGCAGTGGACCGACAGGTTCAGATACGCAGTATTTT. Residues: CASSGPTGSDTQYF. The chain joins TRBV2 to TRBJ2-3; D is possibly TRBD1 (6 bases). CDR3 length: 14 amino acids. Germline loops: CDR1 SNHLY, CDR2 FYNNEI. V was shortened by 4 bases and J by 4 bases, with 12 bases between the two germline ends. The variable domain in full, with the rest retrieved from reference TRBV2 and TRBJ2-3, is EPEVTQTPSHQVTQMGQEVILRCVPISNHLYFYWYRQILGQKVEFLVSFYNNEISEKSEIFDDQFSVERPDGSNFTLKIRSTKLEDSAMYFCASSGPTGSDTQYFGPGTRLTVL.